The source of this T cell receptor beta chain is a study of cytomegalovirus exposure and HLA in healthy donors. Findings of the study overall: Later analysis revealed greater clonal expansion in HLA-associated TCR beta chains than in equally common others. The study dropped some indistinguishable V segments, TRBV6-2 and TRBV6-3 among them. Sequencing depth roughly uniform across donors was assumed in presence/absence analyses.

Primers: 60 Vbeta forward and 13 Jbeta reverse. How the authors handled the data: Among the unique TCR beta chains that a later analysis counted, about 84 million in all, roughly 11 million were shared. Clones were sequenced by immunoSEQ multiplex PCR, and TCRdb holds only the in-frame ones, with some missing. That table gives V, J and clone size, and the DNA gave D and trimming. The data contain about 150,000 clones, over 60% of them singletons. Germline assignment: CDR1 LNHDA and CDR2 SQIVND (reference sequence). The CDR3 is 15 residues long. V shed 9 bases, J shed 0 bases, and the junction held 3 bases outside the gene matches. A remark on this clone: What it binds is not known.

The clonotype was recovered from a woman aged 25 to 39 in good health and CMV-seronegative. The chain carries TRBV19 and TRBJ2-3; 13 bases map to TRBD2. Sequencing used PBMCs. Written as DNA, the CDR3 is TGTGCCAGCCGGACTAGCGGGGGCAGCACAGATACGCAGTATTTT. It encodes CASRTSGGSTDTQYF. Full variable domain (remainder filled in from reference TRBV19 and TRBJ2-3): DGGITQSPKYLFRKEGQNVTLSCEQNLNHDAMYWYRQDPGQGLRLIYYSQIVNDFQKGDIAEGYSVSREKKESFPLTVTSAQKNPTAFYLCASRTSGGSTDTQYFGPGTRLTVL.